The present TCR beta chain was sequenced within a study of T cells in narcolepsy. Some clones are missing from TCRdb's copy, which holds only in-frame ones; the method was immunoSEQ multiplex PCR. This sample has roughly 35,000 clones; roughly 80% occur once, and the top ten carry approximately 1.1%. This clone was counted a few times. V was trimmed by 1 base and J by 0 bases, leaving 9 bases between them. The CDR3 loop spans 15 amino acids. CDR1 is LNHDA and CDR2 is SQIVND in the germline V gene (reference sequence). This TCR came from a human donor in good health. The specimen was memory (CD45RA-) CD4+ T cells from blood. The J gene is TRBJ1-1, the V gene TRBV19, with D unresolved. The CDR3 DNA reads TGTGCCAGTAGTATAGGGGCAGGTATGAACACTGAAGCTTTCTTT. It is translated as CASSIGAGMNTEAFF.